This T cell receptor beta chain came from a study of response to subunit inactivated influenza vaccine. Whole-study findings and limits: There was a suggestion from the authors that each seasonal influenza vaccination recruits few new T cells.

V was pared by 0 bases and J by 3 bases, with 5 bases of the junction left unmatched. The CDR3 is made up of 15 amino acids. The V gene's germline CDR1 is LNHDA and CDR2 SQIVND (reference sequence). In regard to this clonotype: The antigen remains undetermined.

TCRdb recomputed calls from the RT-PCR reads with MiXCR, one row per CDR3 protein. The profile shows some 800,000 distinct CDR3 sequences, roughly 20% of them singletons. V and J are TRBV19 and TRBJ2-7, with 7 bases lining up with TRBD2. The TCR was taken from a man aged 50 to 59 who received an inactivated influenza vaccine. The sequencing used PBMCs from blood, collected approximately 5 days after vaccination. In DNA form, the CDR3 reads TGTGCCAGTAGTATAGATCCCGGGGGGAGCTACGAGCAGTACTTC. This sequence encodes CASSIDPGGSYEQYF.